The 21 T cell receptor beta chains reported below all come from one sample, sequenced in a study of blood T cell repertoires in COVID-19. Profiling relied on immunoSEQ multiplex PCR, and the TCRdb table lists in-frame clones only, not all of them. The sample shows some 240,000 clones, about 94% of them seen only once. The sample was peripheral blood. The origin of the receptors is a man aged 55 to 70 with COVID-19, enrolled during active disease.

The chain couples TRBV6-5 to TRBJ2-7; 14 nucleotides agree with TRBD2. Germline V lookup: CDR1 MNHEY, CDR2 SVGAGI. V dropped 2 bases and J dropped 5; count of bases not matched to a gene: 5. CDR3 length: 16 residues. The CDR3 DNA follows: TGTGCCAGCAGTTACGATGGACTAGCGGGAGGCAACGAGCAGTACTTC. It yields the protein CASSYDGLAGGNEQYF.

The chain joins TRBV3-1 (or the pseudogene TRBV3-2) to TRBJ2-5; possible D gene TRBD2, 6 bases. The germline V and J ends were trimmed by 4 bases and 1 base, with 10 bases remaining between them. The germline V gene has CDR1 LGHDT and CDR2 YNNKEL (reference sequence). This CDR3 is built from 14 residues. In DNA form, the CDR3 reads TGTGCCAGCAGCCCCCGGGAGCTCCAAGAGACCCAGTACTTC. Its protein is CASSPRELQETQYF.

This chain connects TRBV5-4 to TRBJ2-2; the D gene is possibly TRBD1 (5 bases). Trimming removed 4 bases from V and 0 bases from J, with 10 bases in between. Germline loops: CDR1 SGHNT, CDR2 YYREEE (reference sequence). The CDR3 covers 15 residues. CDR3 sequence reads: CASSPGHTNTGELFF. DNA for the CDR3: TGTGCCAGCAGCCCTGGACACACGAACACCGGGGAGCTGTTTTTT.

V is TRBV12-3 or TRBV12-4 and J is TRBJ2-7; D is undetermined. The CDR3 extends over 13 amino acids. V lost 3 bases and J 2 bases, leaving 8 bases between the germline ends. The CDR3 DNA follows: TGTGCCAGCAGTTTGGCAGGTCCCTACGAGCAGTACTTC. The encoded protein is CASSLAGPYEQYF.

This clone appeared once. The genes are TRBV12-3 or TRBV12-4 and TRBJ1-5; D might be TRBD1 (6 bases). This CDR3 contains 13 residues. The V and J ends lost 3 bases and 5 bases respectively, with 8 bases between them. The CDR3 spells CASSFNRDQPQHF. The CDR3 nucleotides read TGTGCCAGCAGTTTTAACAGGGATCAGCCCCAGCATTTT.

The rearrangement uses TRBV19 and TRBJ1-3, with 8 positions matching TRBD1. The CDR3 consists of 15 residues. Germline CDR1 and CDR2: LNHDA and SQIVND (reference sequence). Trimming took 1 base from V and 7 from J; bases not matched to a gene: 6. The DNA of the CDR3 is TGTGCCAGTAGTATAGCCCTGACAGGGGCGAACACCATATATTTT. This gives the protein CASSIALTGANTIYF.

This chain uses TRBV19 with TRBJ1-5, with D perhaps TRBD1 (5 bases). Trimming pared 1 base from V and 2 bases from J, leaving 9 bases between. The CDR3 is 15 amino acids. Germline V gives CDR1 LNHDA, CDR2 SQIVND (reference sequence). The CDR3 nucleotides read TGTGCCAGTAGTATAGTCTGGGGGGGCAATCAGCCCCAGCATTTT. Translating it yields CASSIVWGGNQPQHF. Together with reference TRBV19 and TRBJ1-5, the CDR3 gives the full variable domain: DGGITQSPKYLFRKEGQNVTLSCEQNLNHDAMYWYRQDPGQGLRLIYYSQIVNDFQKGDIAEGYSVSREKKESFPLTVTSAQKNPTAFYLCASSIVWGGNQPQHFGDGTRLSIL.

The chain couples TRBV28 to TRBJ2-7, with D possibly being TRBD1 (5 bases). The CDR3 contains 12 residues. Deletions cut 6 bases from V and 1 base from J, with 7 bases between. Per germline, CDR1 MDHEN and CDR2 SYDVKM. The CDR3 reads CASRRQSYEQYF. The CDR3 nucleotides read TGTGCCAGCAGGCGACAGTCCTACGAGCAGTACTTC.

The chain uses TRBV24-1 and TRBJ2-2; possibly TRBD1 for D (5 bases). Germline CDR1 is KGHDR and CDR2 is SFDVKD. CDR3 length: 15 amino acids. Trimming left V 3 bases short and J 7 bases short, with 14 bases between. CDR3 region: CATSDPRVSSGELFF. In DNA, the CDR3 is TGTGCCACCAGTGATCCCAGGGTTAGCAGCGGGGAGCTGTTTTTT.

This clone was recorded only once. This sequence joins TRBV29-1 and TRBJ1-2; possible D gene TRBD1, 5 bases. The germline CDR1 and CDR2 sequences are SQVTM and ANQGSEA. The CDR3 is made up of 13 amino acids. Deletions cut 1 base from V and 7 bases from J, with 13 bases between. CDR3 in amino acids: CSVEGTGTGGYTF. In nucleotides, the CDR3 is TGCAGCGTTGAAGGGACGGGTACAGGTGGCTACACCTTC.

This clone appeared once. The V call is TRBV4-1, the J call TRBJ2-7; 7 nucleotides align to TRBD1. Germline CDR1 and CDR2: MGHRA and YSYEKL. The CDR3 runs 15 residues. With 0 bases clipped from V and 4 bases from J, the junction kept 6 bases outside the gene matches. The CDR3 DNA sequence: TGCGCCAGCAGCCAAGATTCAGGGGGTCAGTACGAGCAGTACTTC. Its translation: CASSQDSGGQYEQYF.

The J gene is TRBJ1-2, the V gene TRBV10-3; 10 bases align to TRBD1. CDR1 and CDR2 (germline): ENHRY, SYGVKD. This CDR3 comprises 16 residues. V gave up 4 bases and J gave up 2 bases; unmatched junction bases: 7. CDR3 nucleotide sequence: TGTGCCATCAGTGGCCCCGGGACAGGGGTAAACTATGGCTACACCTTC. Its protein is CAISGPGTGVNYGYTF.

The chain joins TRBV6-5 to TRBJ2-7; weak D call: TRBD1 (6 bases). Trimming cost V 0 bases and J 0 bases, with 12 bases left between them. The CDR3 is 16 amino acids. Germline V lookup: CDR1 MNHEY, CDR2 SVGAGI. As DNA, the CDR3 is TGTGCCAGCAGTTACTCGACGCCAGGGGTCTCCTACGAGCAGTACTTC. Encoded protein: CASSYSTPGVSYEQYF.

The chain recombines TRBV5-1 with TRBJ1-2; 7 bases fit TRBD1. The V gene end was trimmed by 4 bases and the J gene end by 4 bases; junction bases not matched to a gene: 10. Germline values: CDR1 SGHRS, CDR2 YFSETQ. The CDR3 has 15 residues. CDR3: CASSRDREVGYGYTF. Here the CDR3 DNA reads TGCGCCAGCAGCCGCGACAGGGAGGTCGGCTATGGCTACACCTTC.

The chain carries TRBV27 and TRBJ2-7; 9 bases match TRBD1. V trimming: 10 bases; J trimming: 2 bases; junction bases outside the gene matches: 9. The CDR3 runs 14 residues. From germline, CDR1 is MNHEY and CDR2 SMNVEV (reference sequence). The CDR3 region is CATHGTGKTYEQYF. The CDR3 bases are TGTGCCACCCATGGGACAGGGAAAACCTACGAGCAGTACTTC.

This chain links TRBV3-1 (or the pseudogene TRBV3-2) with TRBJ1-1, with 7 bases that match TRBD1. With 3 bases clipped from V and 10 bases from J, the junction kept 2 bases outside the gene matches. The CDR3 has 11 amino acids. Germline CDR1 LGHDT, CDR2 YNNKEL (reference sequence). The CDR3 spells CASSHAGGAFF. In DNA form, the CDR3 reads TGTGCCAGCAGCCACGCAGGGGGAGCTTTCTTT.

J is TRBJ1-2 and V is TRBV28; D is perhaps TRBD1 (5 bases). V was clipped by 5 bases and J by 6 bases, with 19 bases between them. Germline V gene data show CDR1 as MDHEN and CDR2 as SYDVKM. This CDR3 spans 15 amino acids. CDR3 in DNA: TGTGCCAGCAGTCTGGGTAGGGCAGGGAAGGATGGCTACACCTTC. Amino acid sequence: CASSLGRAGKDGYTF.

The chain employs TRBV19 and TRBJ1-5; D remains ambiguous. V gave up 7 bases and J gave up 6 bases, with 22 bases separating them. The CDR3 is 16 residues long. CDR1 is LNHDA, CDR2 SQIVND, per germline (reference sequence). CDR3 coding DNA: TGTGCCAGTACCCCGACCGCAGCGGGGTTAAGTCAGCCCCAGCATTTT. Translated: CASTPTAAGLSQPQHF. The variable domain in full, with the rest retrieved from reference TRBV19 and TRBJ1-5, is DGGITQSPKYLFRKEGQNVTLSCEQNLNHDAMYWYRQDPGQGLRLIYYSQIVNDFQKGDIAEGYSVSREKKESFPLTVTSAQKNPTAFYLCASTPTAAGLSQPQHFGDGTRLSIL.

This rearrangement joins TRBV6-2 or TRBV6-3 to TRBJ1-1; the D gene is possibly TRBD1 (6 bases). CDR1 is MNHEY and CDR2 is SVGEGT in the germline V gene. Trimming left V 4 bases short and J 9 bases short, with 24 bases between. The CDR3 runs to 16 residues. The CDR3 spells CASSSYRTDRLPQAFF. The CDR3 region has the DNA TGTGCCAGCAGTTCCTATAGGACAGACCGCTTGCCTCAAGCTTTCTTT.

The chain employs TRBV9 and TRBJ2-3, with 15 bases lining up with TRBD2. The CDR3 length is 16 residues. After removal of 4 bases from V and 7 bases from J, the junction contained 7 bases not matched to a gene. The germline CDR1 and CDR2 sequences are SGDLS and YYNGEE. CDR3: CASSPRTSGGANTQYF. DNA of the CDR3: TGTGCCAGCAGCCCTCGGACTAGCGGGGGGGCAAATACGCAGTATTTT.

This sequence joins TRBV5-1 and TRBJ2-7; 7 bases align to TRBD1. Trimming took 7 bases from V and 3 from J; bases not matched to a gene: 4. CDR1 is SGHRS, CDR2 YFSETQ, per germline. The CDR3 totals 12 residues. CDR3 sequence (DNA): TGCGCCAGCTACCGGGACAGCTACGAGCAGTACTTC. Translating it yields CASYRDSYEQYF. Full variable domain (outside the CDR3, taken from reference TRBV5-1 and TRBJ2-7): KAGVTQTPRYLIKTRGQQVTLSCSPISGHRSVSWYQQTPGQGLQFLFEYFSETQRNKGNFPGRFSGRQFSNSRSEMNVSTLELGDSALYLCASYRDSYEQYFGPGTRLTVT.